Below, 7 T cell receptor beta chains from the same sample are listed, as sequenced in a study of PD-1 blockade in classical Hodgkin lymphoma. Profiling relied on immunoSEQ multiplex PCR, and the TCRdb table lists in-frame clones only, not all of them. The table has about 5,500 clones, roughly half seen once. All the patients suffered relapse after autologous stem cell transplantation, and brentuximab vedotin exposure differed. PBMCs were thawed, and CD8+ T cells were then isolated from them by magnetic negative selection. This material consisted of CD8+ T cells from blood, taken at baseline. The receptors derive from a human donor with classical Hodgkin lymphoma.

In its sample, this clone was seen once. The chain recombines TRBV4-1 with TRBJ2-4; D unresolved. The germline V and J ends were trimmed by 0 bases and 9 bases, with 6 bases remaining between them. Germline V CDR1 and CDR2: MGHRA, YSYEKL. There are 12 residues in the CDR3. This CDR3 reads CASSQDTTIQYF. DNA for the CDR3: TGCGCCAGCAGCCAAGACACTACCATTCAGTACTTC.

The J gene is TRBJ2-7, the V gene TRBV4-1; the match to TRBD2 covers 12 bases. J lost 1 base, V lost 8 bases, and 3 bases had no gene match. The germline V gene has CDR1 MGHRA and CDR2 YSYEKL. The CDR3 length is 14 residues. The DNA for the CDR3 is TGCGCCAGCTCCCTAGCGGGAGGGTCCTACGAGCAGTACTTC. Translation gives CASSLAGGSYEQYF.

About this clone: A single base is all that separates this from a far larger clone, so a read error is likely. Other nucleotide sequences from this sample produce the same CDR3. The chain joins TRBV5-4 to TRBJ2-1, with TRBD1 matching 7 bases. V lost 3 bases to trimming and J lost 7 bases; unmatched junction nucleotides: 4. The germline V gene encodes CDR1 SGHNT and CDR2 YYREEE (reference sequence). This CDR3 region has 13 residues. The CDR3 sequence: CASSWGTVNEQFF. The CDR3 DNA reads TGTGCCAGCAGCTGGGGGACAGTGAATGAGCAGTTCTTC.

This clone has only one observation. The chain has TRBV4-1 and TRBJ2-1; D is uncertain. Trimming shortened V by 4 bases and J by 8 bases, and 12 bases separated the two germline ends. The CDR3 totals 13 residues. CDR1 and CDR2 from the germline V gene are MGHRA and YSYEKL. CDR3 protein: CASSPGPRDEQFF. The CDR3 DNA reads TGCGCCAGCAGCCCCGGCCCGCGAGATGAGCAGTTCTTC.

The chain carries TRBV9 and TRBJ2-5; unclear D gene. Trimming took off 4 bases at V and 2 bases at J, with 9 bases between the two ends. CDR1 is SGDLS, CDR2 YYNGEE, per germline. The CDR3 runs 13 residues. This chain's CDR3 is CASSPRGQETQYF. In nucleotides, the CDR3 is TGTGCCAGCAGCCCCCGCGGACAAGAGACCCAGTACTTC. The full variable domain, rest sourced from reference TRBV9 and TRBJ2-5, is DSGVTQTPKHLITATGQRVTLRCSPRSGDLSVYWYQQSLDQGLQFLIQYYNGEERAKGNILERFSAQQFPDLHSELNLSSLELGDSALYFCASSPRGQETQYFGPGTRLLVL.

The DNA for the CDR3 is TGCGCCAGCAGCCTCCGGGGGACACCTATCTACGAGCAGTACTTC. It translates to CASSLRGTPIYEQYF. The chain links TRBV4-1 to TRBJ2-7; D may match TRBD1 or TRBD2 (6 bases each). The V end lost 4 bases, the J end lost 3 bases, and 16 bases lay between the germline ends. The V gene's germline CDR1 is MGHRA and CDR2 YSYEKL. The CDR3 sequence is 15 residues long.

In this sample, this clone turned up a few times. CDR3 DNA: TGTGCCAGTAGTATAGCTGTACAGGTCGACACTGAAGCTTTCTTT. Encoded protein: CASSIAVQVDTEAFF. The chain has TRBV19 and TRBJ1-1; D may be TRBD1 (5 bases). Germline-derived CDR1 and CDR2 are LNHDA and SQIVND (reference sequence). V dropped 1 base and J dropped 3 bases, with 12 bases sitting between them. The CDR3 extends over 15 amino acids.